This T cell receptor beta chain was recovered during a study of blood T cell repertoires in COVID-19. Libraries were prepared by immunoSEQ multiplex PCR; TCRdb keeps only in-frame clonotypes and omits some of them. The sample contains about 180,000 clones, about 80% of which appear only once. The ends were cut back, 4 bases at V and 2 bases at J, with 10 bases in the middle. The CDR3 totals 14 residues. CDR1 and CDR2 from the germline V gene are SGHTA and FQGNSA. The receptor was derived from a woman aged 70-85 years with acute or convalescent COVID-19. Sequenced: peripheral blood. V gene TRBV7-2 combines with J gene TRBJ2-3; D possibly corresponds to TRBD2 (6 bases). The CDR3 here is CASSSGTVTDTQYF. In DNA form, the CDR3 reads TGTGCCAGCAGCTCGGGGACTGTCACAGATACGCAGTATTTT.